The source of this T cell receptor beta chain is a study of shared clonotypes between healthy human individuals. DNA at around 200 ng, around 30,000 T cell genomes, went into sorted-subset replicate PCRs. Data came from immunoSEQ multiplex PCR; TCRdb stores just in-frame clones and leaves some out. The sample has roughly 2 million clones; more than 90% are singletons. The healthy adult donors were HIV-negative and reported no recent acute infections or vaccinations. This receptor was taken from a man in his late teens or twenties in good health. Sequencing used naive CD4+ T cells sorted from blood. As to subset: CD45RA+ positively selected.

The CDR3 DNA is TGTGCCAGCAGGCAAGAGACAGGGGGCACCGGGGAGCTGTTTTTT. Amino acid sequence: CASRQETGGTGELFF. The chain combines TRBV2 with TRBJ2-2; 9 bases match TRBD1. The germline V gene encodes CDR1 SNHLY and CDR2 FYNNEI. V lost 6 bases to trimming and J lost 4 bases; unmatched junction nucleotides: 6. There are 15 residues in the CDR3.